These T cell receptor beta chains were read from a single sample in a study of blood T cell repertoires in COVID-19. TCRdb keeps only in-frame clones here, not all; method: immunoSEQ multiplex PCR. Of around 30,000 clones listed, around 77% are singletons. The sequenced sample was peripheral blood. All receptors derive from a human donor in a cohort sampled during active COVID-19. CDR3s include the opening cysteine and the closing phenylalanine or tryptophan. A D gene is named only where the DNA matches it firmly. Where a row states a size, it is once, few, many or the class of an expanded clone; other rows omit it.

clone_size	v_call	j_call	d_call	cdr3_aa	cdr3_nt
NA	TRBV28	TRBJ1-1	NA	CASSLLGAGVTEAFF	TGTGCCAGCAGTTTATTGGGGGCAGGGGTTACTGAAGCTTTCTTT
NA	TRBV7-9	TRBJ2-7	TRBD1	CASSSYRGKRGEQYF	TGTGCCAGCAGCTCCTACAGGGGGAAACGAGGCGAGCAGTACTTC
NA	TRBV15	TRBJ1-5	TRBD1	CATSRGQGAGQPQHF	TGTGCCACCAGCAGAGGACAGGGGGCCGGACAGCCCCAGCATTTT
NA	TRBV5-1	TRBJ2-3	NA	CASSEGSGFTDTQYF	TGCGCCAGCAGTGAAGGCAGCGGCTTCACAGATACGCAGTATTTT
NA	TRBV30	TRBJ2-7	NA	CAWSVPWNRAYEQYF	TGTGCCTGGAGTGTACCTTGGAACAGAGCCTACGAGCAGTACTTC
NA	TRBV5-1	TRBJ1-1	TRBD1	CASSPTGQGSNTEAFF	TGCGCCAGCAGTCCCACGGGACAGGGATCAAACACTGAAGCTTTCTTT
NA	TRBV27	TRBJ2-3	TRBD2	CASSSPGPSGGTHTQYF	TGTGCCAGCAGTTCCCCGGGCCCTAGCGGGGGGACCCATACGCAGTATTTT
NA	TRBV18	TRBJ2-5	NA	CASSRLRQETQYF	TGTGCCAGCTCAAGGTTGAGGCAAGAGACCCAGTACTTC
few	TRBV4-1	TRBJ1-5	NA	CASSRLWAFNQPQHF	TGCGCCAGCAGCCGGCTATGGGCCTTCAATCAGCCCCAGCATTTT
NA	TRBV18	TRBJ2-1	TRBD2	CASSRAGTGGTSGRAGEQFF	TGTGCCAGCTCTCGTGCCGGGACAGGGGGGACTAGCGGGAGAGCAGGGGAGCAGTTCTTC
NA	TRBV27	TRBJ1-5	NA	CASSLRQGGQPQHF	TGTGCCAGCAGTTTAAGGCAGGGAGGTCAGCCCCAGCATTTT
NA	TRBV25-1	TRBJ2-5	NA	CASSEAGGLKQETQYF	TGTGCCAGCAGTGAAGCAGGCGGGTTAAAGCAAGAGACCCAGTACTTC
NA	TRBV18	TRBJ1-2	TRBD1	CASSPPGQGADHGYTF	TGTGCCAGCTCACCACCGGGACAGGGGGCAGATCATGGCTACACCTTC
NA	TRBV29-1	TRBJ2-1	NA	CSVTQWESGDEQFF	TGCAGCGTTACCCAGTGGGAGTCTGGCGATGAGCAGTTCTTC
NA	TRBV28	TRBJ2-7	NA	CASSLVSYEQYF	TGTGCCAGCAGTTTAGTTAGTTACGAGCAGTACTTC
NA	TRBV2	TRBJ2-6	NA	CASSENRARVSGANVLTF	TGTGCCAGCAGTGAAAACAGGGCGAGGGTGTCTGGGGCCAACGTCCTGACTTTC
NA	TRBV30	TRBJ2-1	TRBD2	CAWSVIAGGYNEQFF	TGTGCCTGGAGTGTAATAGCGGGGGGGTACAATGAGCAGTTCTTC
NA	TRBV6-5	TRBJ2-2	NA	CASMGPGELFF	TGTGCCAGCATGGGCCCCGGGGAGCTGTTTTTT
NA	TRBV29-1	TRBJ2-1	NA	CSFFSGSYNEQFF	TGCAGCTTCTTTAGCGGATCCTACAATGAGCAGTTCTTC
few	TRBV10-2	TRBJ2-1	TRBD2	CASSGTGGPRNEQFF	TGCGCCAGCAGTGGTACGGGGGGGCCTCGTAATGAGCAGTTCTTC
NA	TRBV11-2	TRBJ2-2	TRBD1	CASRLRGGIIAGELFF	TGTGCCAGCAGATTAAGAGGGGGCATCATCGCCGGGGAGCTGTTTTTT
few	TRBV6-5	TRBJ1-2	NA	CASSYRKGQGLYGYTF	TGTGCCAGCAGTTACCGAAAGGGCCAGGGCCTCTATGGCTACACCTTC
NA	TRBV7-2	TRBJ2-2	TRBD2	CASSPTLAANTGELFF	TGTGCCAGCAGCCCTACGCTAGCGGCGAACACCGGGGAGCTGTTTTTT
few	TRBV28	TRBJ1-5	NA	CASTWTARWGSPQHF	TGTGCCAGCACCTGGACTGCTAGGTGGGGTTCGCCCCAGCATTTT
once	TRBV28	TRBJ1-4	TRBD1	CASSLGGQGDEKLFF	TGTGCCAGCAGTTTGGGGGGACAGGGCGATGAAAAACTGTTTTTT
NA	TRBV28	TRBJ2-7	TRBD1	CASSFGTVPYEQYF	TGTGCCAGCAGTTTCGGGACAGTGCCCTACGAGCAGTACTTC
NA	TRBV6-5	TRBJ1-2	TRBD1	CASRTGTVFGYTF	TGTGCCAGCAGAACCGGGACAGTCTTTGGCTACACCTTC
NA	TRBV10-3	TRBJ1-2	NA	CAISEGPASGYTF	TGTGCCATCAGTGAGGGGCCGGCAAGTGGCTACACCTTC
few	TRBV7-2	TRBJ1-2	NA	CASSLVHSGVGYGYTF	TGTGCCAGCAGCTTAGTGCACTCCGGGGTCGGCTATGGCTACACCTTC
NA	TRBV18	TRBJ2-2	TRBD1	CASSPKTLSGTGSTGELFF	TGTGCCAGCTCACCAAAAACCCTCTCCGGGACAGGGTCCACCGGGGAGCTGTTTTTT
NA	TRBV29-1	TRBJ1-2	TRBD1	CSVQGGAPDGYTF	TGCAGCGTCCAAGGGGGCGCCCCTGATGGCTACACCTTC
NA	TRBV11-2	TRBJ2-7	TRBD2	CASSSRLAASYEQYF	TGTGCCAGCAGTTCCCGACTAGCGGCTTCCTACGAGCAGTACTTC
NA	TRBV18	TRBJ2-5	NA	CASSPEMGGGTQYF	TGTGCCAGCTCACCGGAAATGGGAGGAGGGACCCAGTACTTC
few	TRBV6-5	TRBJ2-1	TRBD2	CASSYTGLAVWDEQFF	TGTGCCAGCAGTTACACGGGACTAGCGGTCTGGGATGAGCAGTTCTTC
NA	TRBV19	TRBJ1-1	NA	CASSILGAEAFF	TGTGCCAGTAGTATACTAGGCGCTGAAGCTTTCTTT
NA	TRBV9	TRBJ2-2	TRBD2	CASSSTGGGTGELFF	TGTGCCAGCAGCTCGACGGGGGGGGGCACCGGGGAGCTGTTTTTT
NA	TRBV28	TRBJ2-3	TRBD2	CASSLLELGLAGGPLRGTDTQYF	TGTGCCAGCAGTTTATTGGAACTTGGACTAGCGGGAGGGCCCCTGAGGGGCACAGATACGCAGTATTTT
few	TRBV5-1	TRBJ1-2	TRBD1	CASSLGDRVYGYTF	TGCGCCAGCAGCTTGGGAGACAGGGTCTATGGCTACACCTTC
NA	TRBV28	TRBJ2-1	TRBD2	CASTPGGARNEQFF	TGTGCCAGCACCCCGGGGGGGGCGCGGAATGAGCAGTTCTTC
NA	TRBV18	TRBJ2-7	TRBD1	CASSPRTGRSPNLEQYF	TGTGCCAGCTCACCACGGACAGGCCGCAGTCCCAACCTTGAGCAGTACTTC
NA	TRBV28	TRBJ2-7	TRBD2	CASNRLGGGYEQYF	TGTGCCAGCAACCGACTGGGGGGGGGCTACGAGCAGTACTTC
once	TRBV7-2	TRBJ2-7	NA	CASSQMTSSYEQYF	TGTGCCAGCAGCCAAATGACTTCCTCCTACGAGCAGTACTTC
NA	TRBV2	TRBJ2-2	TRBD1	CASTPGQQNTGELFF	TGTGCCAGCACTCCGGGACAGCAGAACACCGGGGAGCTGTTTTTT
NA	TRBV5-1	TRBJ2-1	NA	CASREQSSSYNEQFF	TGCGCCAGTCGGGAGCAGTCCAGCTCCTACAATGAGCAGTTCTTC
few	TRBV6-5	TRBJ1-1	TRBD1	CASNRGTEAFF	TGTGCCAGCAACAGGGGCACTGAAGCTTTCTTT
NA	TRBV6-2/TRBV6-3	TRBJ2-2	TRBD1	CASSRLGQGNTGELFF	TGTGCCAGCAGCCGGCTCGGACAGGGGAACACCGGGGAGCTGTTTTTT
NA	TRBV2	TRBJ1-4	NA	CASSGQVATNEKLFF	TGTGCCAGCAGTGGACAGGTCGCAACTAATGAAAAACTGTTTTTT
NA	TRBV6-1	TRBJ1-1	NA	CASSDPGRGAFF	TGTGCCAGCAGTGATCCGGGTCGGGGGGCTTTCTTT
NA	TRBV30	TRBJ1-1	TRBD1	CAWSVTGAGEAFF	TGTGCCTGGAGTGTAACAGGGGCCGGTGAAGCTTTCTTT